This T cell receptor (beta chain) was identified in a study of graft-versus-host responses after intestinal transplantation. Background on the study: Grafts that recipients had were multivisceral, liver-intestinal, or isolated intestinal transplants. Every recipient had anti-thymocyte globulin induction and 3 to 4 years of tacrolimus plus steroids.

V was clipped by 3 bases and J by 6 bases, with 9 bases between them. This CDR3 is 13 amino acids long. Germline V gene lookup returns CDR1 MNHEY and CDR2 SMNVEV (reference sequence). As to this clone: Antigen unknown.

TCRdb's table, derived via immunoSEQ multiplex PCR, lists solely in-frame clones and lacks some. This sample yields approximately 19,000 clones, of which approximately 72% are seen a single time; approximately 7.9% belongs to the top ten. General study points: Detection of GvH clones occurred in recipient marrow, and some had their first appearance in ileum or blood.

Once graft tissue had been processed, intraepithelial and lamina propria lymphocytes were released. This sequence was found in a human patient who received an intestinal transplant, so some T cells may come from the graft donor. The V gene is TRBV27, the J gene TRBJ1-5; TRBD1 is a possible D gene (5 bases). The specimen comprised ileum tissue, sampled approximately 3 weeks after intestinal transplant. The CDR3 loop reads CASSFGGGQPQHF. CDR3 DNA sequence: TGTGCCAGCAGTTTCGGGGGGGGTCAGCCCCAGCATTTT.